This passage covers 12 T cell receptor beta chains from one sample sequenced in a study of post-analysis software for immune sequencing data. What these receptors recognize is not known. Broader study findings: TRBV5-6, TRBV5-1 and TRBV20-1 belonged to a set of about five TRBV segments that were more frequent in patients than controls.

The authors incorporated unique molecular identifiers into the TCR beta cDNA libraries. One entry per CDR3 protein results from TCRdb running MiXCR on the PCR reads. Altogether approximately 730,000 distinct CDR3 sequences are present, 46% being singletons, with the ten largest covering over 4.5%. The sample taken for sequencing was blood. The receptor set was obtained from a girl between 5 and 17 years old with multiple sclerosis.

This clonotype was picked up many times. The V gene is TRBV7-3, the J gene TRBJ2-2, with 14 bases lining up with TRBD2. CDR1 and CDR2 from the germline V gene are SGHTA and FQGTGA. With V trimmed by 5 bases and J by 6 bases, 5 bases remained unmatched. The CDR3 has 16 amino acids. CDR3: CASSMGLAGAAGELFF. CDR3 coding DNA: TGTGCCAGCAGCATGGGACTAGCGGGAGCCGCCGGGGAGCTGTTTTTT. Complete variable domain (other parts from reference TRBV7-3 and TRBJ2-2): GAGVSQTPSNKVTEKGKYVELRCDPISGHTALYWYRQSLGQGPEFLIYFQGTGAADDSGLPNDRFFAVRPEGSVSTLKIQRTERGDSAVYLCASSMGLAGAAGELFFGEGSRLTVL.

Only a few counts were recorded for this clonotype. The J gene is TRBJ2-7, the V gene TRBV7-2; tentative D call: TRBD1 (6 bases). V was shortened by 0 bases and J by 3 bases, with 15 bases between the two germline ends. Germline V gives CDR1 SGHTA, CDR2 FQGNSA. This CDR3 is 16 amino acids long. The CDR3 sequence: CASSLAPTGFFYEQYF. The CDR3 region has the DNA TGTGCCAGCAGCTTAGCCCCTACAGGGTTCTTCTACGAGCAGTACTTC.

This clonotype was seen only once. CDR3 protein: CATSRDAQGPQETQYF. For the CDR3, the DNA is TGTGCCACCAGCAGAGATGCGCAGGGGCCACAAGAGACCCAGTACTTC. The genes are TRBV15 and TRBJ2-5; tentative D call: TRBD1 (6 bases). The V end lost 0 bases, the J end lost 2 bases, and 13 bases lay between the germline ends. Germline V CDR1 and CDR2: LNHNV, YYDKDF (reference sequence). This CDR3 spans 16 amino acids.

The CDR3 spells CASSPGLAGNNEQFF. The DNA for the CDR3 is TGTGCCAGCAGCCCTGGACTAGCGGGGAACAATGAGCAGTTCTTC. The rearrangement links TRBV7-9 to TRBJ2-1, with 12 bases lining up with TRBD2. V lost 5 bases, J lost 5 bases, and 4 bases stayed unmatched. The CDR3 contains 15 residues. CDR1 is SEHNR and CDR2 is FQNEAQ in the germline V gene (reference sequence).

The chain is built from TRBV6-5 and TRBJ2-7; D unresolved. There are 15 residues in the CDR3. V was trimmed by 0 bases and J by 5 bases, leaving 14 bases between them. The germline V gene encodes CDR1 MNHEY and CDR2 SVGAGI. CDR3 loop: CASSYSRPRQNEQYF. In nucleotides, the CDR3 is TGTGCCAGCAGTTACTCCCGACCCCGGCAGAACGAGCAGTACTTC.

This clonotype was counted ten times or more. The rearrangement links TRBV5-1 to TRBJ1-2, with D perhaps matching TRBD1 (5 bases). Between the trimmed V and J ends, which lost 0 bases and 7 bases, there was a span of 10 bases. The CDR3 totals 13 residues. Germline lookup yields CDR1 SGHRS and CDR2 YFSETQ. CDR3 in amino acids: CASSLEDGGGYTF. Written as DNA, the CDR3 is TGCGCCAGCAGCTTGGAAGACGGGGGTGGCTACACCTTC. Using reference TRBV5-1 and TRBJ1-2 for the parts outside the CDR3, the full variable domain is KAGVTQTPRYLIKTRGQQVTLSCSPISGHRSVSWYQQTPGQGLQFLFEYFSETQRNKGNFPGRFSGRQFSNSRSEMNVSTLELGDSALYLCASSLEDGGGYTFGSGTRLTVV.

The J gene is TRBJ2-2, the V gene TRBV20-1; D ambiguous. Germline lookup yields CDR1 DFQATT and CDR2 SNEGSKA (reference sequence). CDR3 length: 14 residues. Deletions cut 0 bases from V and 6 bases from J, with 11 bases between. The CDR3 bases are TGCAGTGCTAGAGATCAGTTCACTTCCGGGGAGCTGTTTTTT. Its translation: CSARDQFTSGELFF.

This clonotype was counted only a few times. The rearrangement joins TRBV29-1 to TRBJ1-2; TRBD1 might be the D (5 bases). CDR3 length equals 13 residues. Trimming pared 5 bases from V and 8 bases from J, leaving 18 bases between. Germline values: CDR1 SQVTM, CDR2 ANQGSEA. CDR3 region: CSVSVGGLDGYTF. The CDR3 DNA follows: TGCAGCGTTTCAGTGGGGGGACTCGACGGCTACACCTTC.

This clonotype turned up a few times. This chain connects TRBV6-2 or TRBV6-3 to TRBJ2-7; D gene ambiguous. V was clipped by 2 bases and J by 0 bases, with 14 bases between them. There are 16 residues in the CDR3. CDR1 and CDR2 from the germline V gene are MNHEY and SVGEGT. In nucleotides, the CDR3 is TGTGCCAGCAGTTACCCCTCTGGCGAGGCCTCCTACGAGCAGTACTTC. It encodes CASSYPSGEASYEQYF.

This clonotype has only a few counts. The chain couples TRBV12-3 or TRBV12-4 to TRBJ1-5; 9 nucleotides agree with TRBD1. With 5 bases clipped from V and 6 bases from J, the junction kept 8 bases outside the gene matches. This CDR3 has 15 amino acids. The CDR3 DNA is TGTGCCAGCAGTCCTACAGGGGGCCTCAGTCAGCCCCAGCATTTT. It is translated as CASSPTGGLSQPQHF.

The V and J genes are TRBV4-3 and TRBJ2-2; the match to TRBD1 covers 7 bases. V trimming: 4 bases; J trimming: 8 bases; junction bases outside the gene matches: 7. This CDR3 has 14 residues. From germline, CDR1 is LGHNA and CDR2 YSLEER. The CDR3 sequence: CASSLQQGLGELFF. CDR3 in DNA: TGCGCCAGCAGCCTACAACAGGGGTTGGGGGAGCTGTTTTTT.

The chain couples TRBV24-1 to TRBJ2-5; TRBD2 is a possible D gene (6 bases). Between the trimmed V and J ends, which lost 10 bases and 4 bases, there was a span of 9 bases. CDR1 is KGHDR, CDR2 SFDVKD, per germline. This CDR3 is 11 amino acids long. CDR3 sequence: CATGGGETQYF. CDR3 sequence (DNA): TGTGCCACGGGAGGAGGAGAGACCCAGTACTTC.